This TCR beta chain came from a study of T-cell reconstitution after alpha-beta-depleted transplantation in children. The study, taken as a whole, reports: From newly produced T cells came most of the T-cell counts and diversity one year after transplant.

This clonotype was observed a few times. Antigen: not known. Unique molecular identifiers were used to barcode this TCRbeta library. One entry per CDR3 protein results from TCRdb running MiXCR on the PCR reads. The sample shows about a million distinct CDR3 sequences, roughly 29% of them seen only once. Germline values: CDR1 DFQATT, CDR2 SNEGSKA (reference sequence). This CDR3 is built from 14 residues. Between the trimmed V and J ends, which lost 6 bases and 2 bases, there was a span of 17 bases. The sequence derives from a boy in the first two years of life who had a stem cell transplant for SCID, so the T cells may come from the graft donor. This sample comprised PBMCs, mostly from graft donor cells, obtained 360 days after TCRalphabeta/CD19-depleted stem cell transplant. V usage is TRBV20-1 and J usage is TRBJ2-7, with D possibly TRBD1 on 6 matching bases. The CDR3 region is CSAEDVDRPYEQYF. CDR3 DNA: TGCAGTGCCGAAGACGTAGACAGGCCCTACGAGCAGTACTTC.